Sequencing of this T cell receptor beta chain was carried out in a study of regulatory T cells in long-lasting Graves disease. Study-wide points: Results may be inaccurate due to the small sample size.

Ten or more counts support this clonotype. Its antigen is currently unknown. The V gene's germline CDR1 is SGHTA and CDR2 FQGNSA. This CDR3 region has 13 residues. The V end lost 5 bases, the J end lost 4 bases, and 11 bases lay between the germline ends. Arm-PCR of CDR3 regions and iRepertoire HTBI primers were used to build TCR beta libraries. Each CDR3 protein gets one entry after TCRdb re-called the multiplex PCR reads with MiXCR. The sample lists about 530,000 distinct CDR3 sequences; about 16% were seen once. Documented time point: newly diagnosed GD, antithyroid drugs for less than 3 months. Researchers made the TCR library from RNA that was extracted from PBMCs. This sample also belongs to another study, concerning T cells in Graves' hyperthyroidism and ophthalmopathy. Turning to that study: The TCR CDR3 first-round RT-PCR relied on the HTBI primer set.

This material consisted of peripheral blood mononuclear cells (PBMCs), taken at new diagnosis, from a patient treated with antithyroid drugs. The TCR originated in a woman aged 40-60 years with Graves disease. The V gene is TRBV7-2, the J gene TRBJ2-5; D call uncertain. CDR3 in DNA: TGTGCCAGCAGCCGCCCGGTTACAGAGACCCAGTACTTC. Residues: CASSRPVTETQYF.